This entry lists 28 T cell receptor beta chains sequenced from one sample in a study of cytomegalovirus exposure and HLA in healthy donors. Here immunoSEQ multiplex PCR was the method, and the copy in TCRdb shows in-frame clones only, minus some. The sample has about 180,000 clones; 85% are singletons. The sample comprised PBMCs. Receptors were obtained from a man between 18 and 35 years old in good health and CMV-seropositive.

This chain connects TRBV28 to TRBJ2-7; D is ambiguous. CDR1 and CDR2 from the germline V gene are MDHEN and SYDVKM. There are 13 residues in the CDR3. Deletions cut 5 bases from V and 6 bases from J, with 14 bases between. CDR3 in amino acids: CASSPHSSREQYF. The CDR3 DNA follows: TGTGCCAGCAGTCCCCATAGCAGCCGCGAGCAGTACTTC.

DNA of the CDR3: TGTGCCTGGACCTCTAGCGGGGGGCTGGGCTCCTACGAGCAGTACTTC. Translated, it gives CAWTSSGGLGSYEQYF. This chain uses TRBV30 with TRBJ2-7, with 11 bases that match TRBD2. The CDR3 extends over 16 amino acids. The germline V gene has CDR1 GTSNPN and CDR2 SVGIG (reference sequence). The V gene end was trimmed by 4 bases and the J gene end by 0 bases; junction bases not matched to a gene: 8. The full variable domain, completed using reference TRBV30 and TRBJ2-7, is SQTIHQWPATLVQPVGSPLSLECTVEGTSNPNLYWYRQAAGRGLQLLFYSVGIGQISSEVPQNLSASRPQDRQFILSSKKLLLSDSGFYLCAWTSSGGLGSYEQYFGPGTRLTVT.

In DNA, the CDR3 is TGTGCCAGCAGTGAAGACAGGGGAGGCGGCTACACCTTC. Encoded protein: CASSEDRGGGYTF. This chain connects TRBV2 to TRBJ1-2; 7 nucleotides line up with TRBD1. The CDR3 covers 13 residues. Germline V CDR1 and CDR2: SNHLY, FYNNEI. J gave up 8 bases and V 1 base, and 4 bases lay outside the gene matches.

The chain couples TRBV10-3 to TRBJ2-3; no reliable D call. Germline assignment: CDR1 ENHRY and CDR2 SYGVKD. The CDR3 runs 14 residues. The V end lost 2 bases, the J end lost 4 bases, and 10 bases lay between the germline ends. CDR3 nucleotides: TGTGCCATCAGTGAGCCCCCGACACCAGATACGCAGTATTTT. It encodes CAISEPPTPDTQYF.

The gene calls are TRBV5-1 and TRBJ2-3; 8 bases match TRBD2. The CDR3 is 15 amino acids. With V trimmed by 0 bases and J by 1 base, 1 base remained unmatched. From germline, CDR1 is SGHRS and CDR2 YFSETQ. The CDR3 reads CASSLVSGGTDTQYF. CDR3 sequence (DNA): TGCGCCAGCAGCTTGGTTAGCGGGGGCACAGATACGCAGTATTTT.

The chain has TRBV4-2 and TRBJ2-1; D is ambiguous. This CDR3 has 11 residues. Germline-derived CDR1 and CDR2 are LGHNA and YNFKEQ. Trimming pared 0 bases from V and 15 bases from J, leaving 9 bases between. CDR3 DNA: TGTGCCAGCAGCCAAGATACTTTGCGGTTCTTC. As protein: CASSQDTLRFF.

The rearrangement uses TRBV4-2 and TRBJ2-7; 9 positions agree with TRBD2. The length of the CDR3 is 16 residues. J lost 0 bases, V lost 1 base, and 4 bases had no gene match. Germline-derived CDR1 and CDR2 are LGHNA and YNFKEQ. Here the CDR3 reads CASSQGKREDSYEQYF. The CDR3 DNA sequence: TGTGCCAGCAGCCAAGGGAAGCGGGAGGACTCCTACGAGCAGTACTTC.

The chain carries TRBV30 and TRBJ1-2; 7 bases align to TRBD1. V was clipped by 5 bases and J by 6 bases; unmatched bases: 12. CDR3 size: 14 residues. From germline, CDR1 is GTSNPN and CDR2 SVGIG (reference sequence). The CDR3, as DNA: TGTGCCTGGTCCCCCCGCGAAGGGGGCCATGGCTACACCTTC. It codes for CAWSPREGGHGYTF.

With regard to this clone: This same CDR3 is encoded by further DNA sequences in the sample. The chain uses TRBV11-2 and TRBJ1-5; 9 positions match TRBD1. The CDR3 is made up of 14 amino acids. Germline V gene sequence: CDR1 SGHAT, CDR2 FQNNGV. Losses at the gene ends were 4 bases for V and 4 bases for J; bases not matched to a gene: 2. For the CDR3, the DNA is TGTGCCAGCAGCTCGGGACAGGGTAATCAGCCCCAGCATTTT. The encoded protein is CASSSGQGNQPQHF.

The V and J genes are TRBV5-1 and TRBJ1-2; a weak D match, TRBD1 (5 bases). The CDR3 is 15 amino acids. Germline V gives CDR1 SGHRS, CDR2 YFSETQ. Trimming removed 0 bases from V and 2 bases from J, with 11 bases in between. For the CDR3, the DNA is TGCGCCAGCAGCTTGGGTGGGGCCGACAACTATGGCTACACCTTC. Protein product: CASSLGGADNYGYTF.

This sequence joins TRBV7-9 and TRBJ2-1; TRBD2 aligns across 7 bases. V trimming: 4 bases; J trimming: 2 bases; junction bases outside the gene matches: 14. The germline V gene has CDR1 SEHNR and CDR2 FQNEAQ (reference sequence). This CDR3 is built from 18 residues. The CDR3, as DNA: TGTGCCAGCAGCTCAAAAAGGAGACTAGCCGGCACCTACAATGAGCAGTTCTTC. Translation gives CASSSKRRLAGTYNEQFF. The whole variable domain, filled in from reference TRBV7-9 and TRBJ2-1, reads DTGVSQNPRHKITKRGQNVTFRCDPISEHNRLYWYRQTLGQGPEFLTYFQNEAQLEKSRLLSDRFSAERPKGSFSTLEIQRTEQGDSAMYLCASSSKRRLAGTYNEQFFGPGTRLTVL.

This rearrangement joins TRBV7-8 to TRBJ2-5, with 13 bases matching TRBD2. Germline assignment: CDR1 SGHVS and CDR2 FQNEAQ. Trimming cost V 1 base and J 2 bases; bases outside gene matches: 1. The CDR3 runs 16 residues. The CDR3 here is CASSLELAGGQETQYF. CDR3 nucleotide sequence: TGTGCCAGCAGCTTAGAACTAGCGGGGGGGCAAGAGACCCAGTACTTC.

The V gene is TRBV5-1, the J gene TRBJ2-2; TRBD2 might be the D (5 bases). V was cut by 0 bases and J by 6 bases, with 15 bases left in between. The germline gives CDR1 SGHRS, CDR2 YFSETQ. This CDR3 comprises 16 residues. The CDR3 protein is CASSLGGDVRAGELFF. DNA of the CDR3: TGCGCCAGCAGCTTGGGGGGAGACGTCCGCGCCGGGGAGCTGTTTTTT.

The chain employs TRBV12-5 and TRBJ2-1; TRBD2 aligns across 12 bases. V lost 0 bases to trimming and J lost 6 bases; unmatched junction nucleotides: 6. This CDR3 is built from 17 residues. CDR1 is LGHNT and CDR2 is FRNRAP in the germline V gene. This CDR3 is CASGLVISSGRGNEQFF. DNA for the CDR3: TGTGCTAGTGGTTTGGTAATATCTAGCGGGAGGGGCAATGAGCAGTTCTTC.

The sample holds many counts of this clone. The chain uses TRBV4-1 and TRBJ2-7; a weak D match, TRBD1 (6 bases). With 4 bases removed from V and 4 bases from J, the gap between germline ends came to 11 bases. The length of the CDR3 is 13 residues. Germline loops: CDR1 MGHRA, CDR2 YSYEKL. Here the CDR3 reads CASSPTGTYEQYF. The DNA for the CDR3 is TGCGCCAGCAGCCCGACAGGTACTTACGAGCAGTACTTC.

J is TRBJ2-3 and V is TRBV7-3; 10 positions agree with TRBD1. This CDR3 is 15 amino acids long. Per germline, CDR1 SGHTA and CDR2 FQGTGA. After removal of 4 bases from V and 5 bases from J, the junction contained 6 bases not matched to a gene. The CDR3 protein is CASSSTGGRGDTQYF. CDR3 in DNA: TGTGCCAGCAGCTCGACAGGGGGCAGGGGAGATACGCAGTATTTT.

CDR3 nucleotide sequence: TGTGCCAGTAGTATCCCGGGATACACTGAAGCTTTCTTT. Its translation is CASSIPGYTEAFF. V gene TRBV19 combines with J gene TRBJ1-1; the D is unclear. This CDR3 region has 13 residues. V shed 3 bases and J shed 3 bases, with 8 bases lying between them. Germline CDR1 and CDR2: LNHDA and SQIVND (reference sequence).

This chain uses TRBV14 with TRBJ1-1; D might be TRBD1 (5 bases). V was trimmed by 0 bases and J by 5 bases, leaving 10 bases between them. Germline values: CDR1 SGHDN, CDR2 FVKESK. The CDR3 sequence is 14 residues long. The CDR3 loop is CASSQDWGGTEAFF. The CDR3 coding sequence is TGTGCCAGCAGCCAAGATTGGGGGGGGACTGAAGCTTTCTTT.

The chain couples TRBV10-3 to TRBJ2-1, with 14 bases aligning to TRBD2. Germline V gene data show CDR1 as ENHRY and CDR2 as SYGVKD. V trimming: 4 bases; J trimming: 6 bases; junction bases outside the gene matches: 2. The CDR3 consists of 15 residues. The CDR3 sequence is CAISVGLAGGNEQFF. In nucleotides, the CDR3 is TGTGCCATCAGTGTCGGACTAGCGGGGGGCAATGAGCAGTTCTTC.

V and J are TRBV27 and TRBJ2-7; the match to TRBD2 covers 10 bases. The CDR3 runs 14 residues. Losses at the gene ends were 6 bases for V and 5 bases for J; bases not matched to a gene: 7. In germline, CDR1 is MNHEY, CDR2 SMNVEV (reference sequence). The chain's CDR3 is CASSRAGGINEQYF. For the CDR3, the DNA is TGTGCCAGCAGCCGAGCGGGAGGGATTAACGAGCAGTACTTC.

The genes are TRBV13 and TRBJ2-5; 11 bases fit TRBD1. Trimming took 6 bases from V and 3 from J; bases not matched to a gene: 6. The CDR3 is 15 amino acids. CDR1 and CDR2 from the germline V gene are PRHDT and FYEKMQ (reference sequence). The CDR3 region is CASSSGQGAEETQYF. The CDR3 DNA reads TGTGCCAGCAGTTCCGGACAGGGGGCCGAAGAGACCCAGTACTTC.

The chain employs TRBV29-1 and TRBJ2-7; D possibly corresponds to TRBD1 (6 bases). Trimming removed 1 base at V and 4 bases at J, with 11 bases between. The CDR3 spans 13 residues. CDR1 and CDR2 (germline): SQVTM, ANQGSEA. This CDR3 reads CSVEGRGLYEQYF. CDR3 DNA sequence: TGCAGCGTTGAAGGCAGGGGATTATACGAGCAGTACTTC.

This chain connects TRBV5-1 to TRBJ2-1; TRBD1 matches at 7 bases. CDR3 length: 16 amino acids. Trimming cost V 0 bases and J 0 bases; bases outside gene matches: 3. Germline V gene lookup returns CDR1 SGHRS and CDR2 YFSETQ. The CDR3 DNA reads as TGCGCCAGCAGCTTGGACCGGGACAGCTCCTACAATGAGCAGTTCTTC. Protein: CASSLDRDSSYNEQFF.

The chain uses TRBV28 and TRBJ1-1; D gene ambiguous. The ends were cut back, 10 bases at V and 1 base at J, with 13 bases in the middle. Germline CDR1 is MDHEN and CDR2 is SYDVKM. CDR3 length: 13 amino acids. CDR3 sequence (DNA): TGTGCCACCGGAGAGGGCAGGAACACTGAAGCTTTCTTT. As protein: CATGEGRNTEAFF.

The gene calls are TRBV28 and TRBJ1-3, with 7 bases identical to TRBD1. Germline CDR1 reads MDHEN; CDR2 reads SYDVKM. V was clipped by 4 bases and J by 2 bases; unmatched bases: 2. The CDR3 totals 14 residues. The CDR3 sequence: CASSWDSPGNTIYF. The CDR3 DNA follows: TGTGCCAGCAGTTGGGACAGTCCTGGAAACACCATATATTTT.

The chain combines TRBV5-1 with TRBJ2-1, with 7 bases matching TRBD2. Germline CDR1 and CDR2: SGHRS and YFSETQ. The CDR3 consists of 14 residues. Trimming removed 1 base from V and 7 bases from J; junction bases left unmatched: 5. The CDR3 region has the DNA TGCGCCAGCAGCTTGTTCCGGGGAGGGAATGAGCAGTTCTTC. It codes for CASSLFRGGNEQFF.

The rearrangement uses TRBV28 and TRBJ2-2; 7 bases map to TRBD1. V shed 6 bases and J 2 bases; nucleotides not matched to a gene: 3. Germline CDR1 MDHEN, CDR2 SYDVKM. The CDR3 totals 14 residues. The chain's CDR3 is CASSRTGNTGELFF. The CDR3 region has the DNA TGTGCCAGCAGCCGGACAGGCAACACCGGGGAGCTGTTTTTT.

The genes are TRBV27 and TRBJ2-7; TRBD1 is a possible D gene (6 bases). This CDR3 comprises 13 residues. Per germline, CDR1 MNHEY and CDR2 SMNVEV (reference sequence). Trimming left V 6 bases short and J 1 base short, with 10 bases between. The CDR3 bases are TGTGCCAGCAGCCGGACAGAGTCCTACGAGCAGTACTTC. Amino acid sequence: CASSRTESYEQYF.